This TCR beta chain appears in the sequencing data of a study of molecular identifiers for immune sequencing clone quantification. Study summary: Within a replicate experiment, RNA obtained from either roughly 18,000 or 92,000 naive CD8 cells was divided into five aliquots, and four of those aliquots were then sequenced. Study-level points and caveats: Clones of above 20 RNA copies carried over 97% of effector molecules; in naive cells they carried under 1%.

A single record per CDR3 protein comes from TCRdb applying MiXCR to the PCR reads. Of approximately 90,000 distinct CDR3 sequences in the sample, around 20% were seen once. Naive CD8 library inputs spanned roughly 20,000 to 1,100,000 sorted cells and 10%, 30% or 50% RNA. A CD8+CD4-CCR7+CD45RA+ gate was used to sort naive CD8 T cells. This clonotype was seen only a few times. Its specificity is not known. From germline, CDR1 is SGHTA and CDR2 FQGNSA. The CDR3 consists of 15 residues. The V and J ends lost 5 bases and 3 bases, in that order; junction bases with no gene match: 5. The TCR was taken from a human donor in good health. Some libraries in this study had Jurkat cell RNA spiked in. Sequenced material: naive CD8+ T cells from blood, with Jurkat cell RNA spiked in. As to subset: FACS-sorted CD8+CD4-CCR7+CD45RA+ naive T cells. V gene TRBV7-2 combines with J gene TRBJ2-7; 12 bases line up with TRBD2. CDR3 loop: CASSATGLAGYEQYF. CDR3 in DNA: TGTGCCAGCAGCGCAACGGGACTAGCGGGCTACGAGCAGTACTTC.